One and the same sample provided the 29 T cell receptor beta chains below, sequenced in a study of human T cells and chemical hapten exposure. TCRdb reanalysed the RACE reads using MiXCR and keeps one entry per CDR3 protein. The sample lists 65,000 to 95,000 distinct CDR3 sequences; approximately 6.6% were seen once. This sample's time point: patch test 2, 6 weeks after DPC sensitization. Treatment meaning: therapeutic diphenylcyclopropenone sensitization with weekly scalp DPC. The sequences come from whole blood, collected in connection with sensitization to the hapten diphenylcyclopropenone (DPC). These receptors were collected from a woman in her thirties with alopecia areata. Some clones in this sample may be carry-over from other donors' samples.

This clonotype came up many times. V and J are TRBV27 and TRBJ2-2; 7 positions agree with TRBD1. The CDR3 is 15 amino acids. V was pared by 3 bases and J by 1 base, with 2 bases of the junction left unmatched. Per the germline V gene, CDR1 is MNHEY and CDR2 is SMNVEV (reference sequence). The CDR3 reads CASSFWDRNTGELFF. The CDR3 DNA sequence: TGTGCCAGCAGTTTCTGGGACAGGAACACCGGGGAGCTGTTTTTT.

This clonotype was counted between two and nine times. The gene calls are TRBV12-3 or TRBV12-4 and TRBJ1-5; no reliable D call. The V and J ends lost 10 bases and 6 bases respectively, with 13 bases between them. This CDR3 has 12 residues. The CDR3 sequence is CATSREGQPQHF. The CDR3 DNA is TGTGCCACCTCAAGGGAAGGTCAGCCCCAGCATTTT.

This clonotype has at least ten counts. This sequence joins TRBV12-3 or TRBV12-4 and TRBJ2-3; 7 positions agree with TRBD1. This CDR3 has 17 residues. V shed 4 bases and J 0 bases; nucleotides not matched to a gene: 10. The CDR3 protein is CASSSLRDSHSTDTQYF. CDR3 in DNA: TGTGCCAGCAGTTCCCTCCGGGACAGCCACAGCACAGATACGCAGTATTTT.

There are many counts of this clonotype. V and J are TRBV6-5 and TRBJ1-1; D not certain. CDR1 is MNHEY and CDR2 is SVGAGI in the germline V gene. Trimming pared 2 bases from V and 3 bases from J, leaving 10 bases between. This CDR3 comprises 14 residues. The CDR3 protein is CASSYPGLYTEAFF. The CDR3, as DNA: TGTGCCAGCAGTTACCCAGGTCTTTACACTGAAGCTTTCTTT.

This chain uses TRBV7-9 with TRBJ1-2, with TRBD1 as a possible D gene (5 bases). Germline CDR1 SEHNR, CDR2 FQNEAQ (reference sequence). CDR3 length equals 13 residues. The V gene lost 8 bases and the J gene lost 2 bases, with 12 bases spanning the gap. The CDR3 sequence is CASRWGGNYGYTF. The CDR3 DNA reads TGTGCCAGCCGTTGGGGCGGCAACTATGGCTACACCTTC.

This clonotype was detected only a few times. The rearrangement links TRBV7-9 to TRBJ2-2; D might be TRBD2 (6 bases). The length of the CDR3 is 14 residues. Trimming left V 5 bases short and J 4 bases short, with 11 bases between. Germline V CDR1 and CDR2: SEHNR, FQNEAQ (reference sequence). CDR3 nucleotide sequence: TGTGCCAGCAGCGGGGAGGCATCCACCGGGGAGCTGTTTTTT. Translating it yields CASSGEASTGELFF.

The sample holds a few counts of this clonotype. The V gene is TRBV10-3, the J gene TRBJ1-1; possibly TRBD1 for D (5 bases). This CDR3 spans 15 amino acids. V was cut by 4 bases and J by 4 bases, with 16 bases left in between. Germline V lookup: CDR1 ENHRY, CDR2 SYGVKD. This chain's CDR3 is CAISVSPGVGTEAFF. CDR3 DNA sequence: TGTGCCATCAGTGTTAGCCCGGGGGTGGGCACTGAAGCTTTCTTT.

This clonotype has at least ten counts. V gene TRBV2 combines with J gene TRBJ2-7, with D possibly being TRBD1 or TRBD2 (6 bases each). The CDR3 is 13 residues long. The germline V and J ends were trimmed by 9 bases and 6 bases, with 18 bases remaining between them. CDR1 is SNHLY and CDR2 is FYNNEI in the germline V gene. The chain's CDR3 is CASNRDGGGEQYF. In DNA form, the CDR3 reads TGTGCCAGTAACAGGGACGGGGGAGGCGAGCAGTACTTC.

This clonotype was picked up many times. CDR3 in amino acids: CASSLYTYGYTF. The DNA of the CDR3 is TGTGCCAGCAGTTTATATACATATGGCTACACCTTC. The chain links TRBV12-3 or TRBV12-4 to TRBJ1-2; the D is unclear. CDR3 length: 12 amino acids. Trimming cost V 2 bases and J 5 bases, with 6 bases left between them.

This clonotype was detected ten times or more. The rearrangement joins TRBV12-3 or TRBV12-4 to TRBJ2-1; 7 positions match TRBD1. V lost 1 base and J lost 1; bases outside the gene matches: 4. There are 16 residues in the CDR3. The CDR3 DNA follows: TGTGCCAGCAGTTTAGGTTCAGGGGGATCCTACAATGAGCAGTTCTTC. Its translation is CASSLGSGGSYNEQFF.

This clonotype was observed at least ten times. For the CDR3, the DNA is TGTGCCACTATAGGGAGTTGGGACACTGAAGCTTTCTTT. It codes for CATIGSWDTEAFF. The gene calls are TRBV7-9 and TRBJ1-1, with unresolved D. V lost 10 bases and J 3 bases, leaving 15 bases between the germline ends. This CDR3 is built from 13 residues. Germline CDR1 and CDR2: SEHNR and FQNEAQ (reference sequence).

This clonotype was found many times. The chain employs TRBV30 and TRBJ1-2, with a weak D call TRBD1 (5 bases). Germline CDR1 is GTSNPN and CDR2 is SVGIG (reference sequence). This CDR3 is 14 amino acids long. The ends were cut back, 4 bases at V and 8 bases at J, with 20 bases in the middle. CDR3 DNA sequence: TGTGCCTGGACCCTATGGGGGACGGAGGAGGGCTACACCTTC. Amino acid sequence: CAWTLWGTEEGYTF.

Of note for this clonotype: A much larger clone lies a single base off, so this may be a read error. The chain combines TRBV9 with TRBJ2-7, with no clear D. Germline V gene sequence: CDR1 SGDLS, CDR2 YYNGEE. The V gene lost 3 bases and the J gene lost 5 bases, with 18 bases spanning the gap. This CDR3 has 15 residues. The CDR3, as DNA: TGTGCCAGCAGCGCCCAACATGGAGTAACCCACGAGCAGTACTTC. Translated, it gives CASSAQHGVTHEQYF.

This clonotype was detected ten times or more. V usage is TRBV20-1 and J usage is TRBJ2-3; TRBD1 matches at 8 bases. This CDR3 comprises 14 residues. The V gene end was trimmed by 5 bases and the J gene end by 1 base; junction bases not matched to a gene: 5. Germline CDR1 reads DFQATT; CDR2 reads SNEGSKA (reference sequence). The CDR3 DNA reads TGCAGTGCTTTTAACAGGGGGGGCACAGATACGCAGTATTTT. It specifies CSAFNRGGTDTQYF.

V is TRBV18 and J is TRBJ2-1; D is uncertain. The CDR3 covers 13 residues. Germline V gene sequence: CDR1 KGHSH, CDR2 LQKENI. Trimming removed 6 bases at V and 8 bases at J, with 14 bases between. The DNA of the CDR3 is TGTGCCAGCTCGTTATATCCTTTGGATGAGCAGTTCTTC. Translated, it gives CASSLYPLDEQFF.

In its sample, this clonotype was seen many times. The chain carries TRBV6-5 and TRBJ2-3; the D gene could be TRBD1 or TRBD2 (5 bases each). The ends were cut back, 0 bases at V and 0 bases at J, with 10 bases in the middle. CDR1 is MNHEY, CDR2 SVGAGI, per germline. The CDR3 consists of 16 residues. The CDR3 nucleotides read TGTGCCAGCAGTTACTCGACGGGGCTTAGCACAGATACGCAGTATTTT. This codes for CASSYSTGLSTDTQYF.

This clonotype was seen at least ten times. J is TRBJ2-4 and V is TRBV19; D is possibly TRBD2 (7 bases). Looked up from germline, CDR1 is LNHDA and CDR2 is SQIVND (reference sequence). This CDR3 is built from 15 residues. The V end lost 6 bases, the J end lost 1 base, and 13 bases lay between the germline ends. The CDR3 sequence is CASRGGGWAKNIQYF. For the CDR3, the DNA is TGTGCCAGTAGGGGAGGGGGATGGGCCAAAAACATTCAGTACTTC. The full variable domain, rest sourced from reference TRBV19 and TRBJ2-4, is DGGITQSPKYLFRKEGQNVTLSCEQNLNHDAMYWYRQDPGQGLRLIYYSQIVNDFQKGDIAEGYSVSREKKESFPLTVTSAQKNPTAFYLCASRGGGWAKNIQYFGAGTRLSVL.

The chain combines TRBV6-2 or TRBV6-3 with TRBJ1-1; no firm D call. The CDR3 has 13 amino acids. V lost 5 bases and J lost 2, with 9 bases in between. CDR1 and CDR2 from the germline V gene are MNHEY and SVGEGT. The CDR3 spells CASSDVTNTEAFF. CDR3 nucleotide sequence: TGTGCCAGCAGTGATGTGACTAACACTGAAGCTTTCTTT.

This clonotype has more than one count but fewer than ten. The genes are TRBV13 and TRBJ1-1; D is uncertain. In germline, CDR1 is PRHDT, CDR2 FYEKMQ (reference sequence). The germline V and J ends were trimmed by 5 bases and 4 bases, with 14 bases remaining between them. The CDR3 is made up of 14 amino acids. CDR3 in amino acids: CASSHGRRGTEAFF. As DNA, the CDR3 is TGTGCCAGCAGCCACGGACGGCGGGGCACTGAAGCTTTCTTT.

The sample holds many counts of this clonotype. V is TRBV27 and J is TRBJ2-2; no clear D gene. V lost 1 base, J lost 0 bases, and 12 bases lay in between. This CDR3 is built from 17 residues. Germline V gene sequence: CDR1 MNHEY, CDR2 SMNVEV (reference sequence). This CDR3 reads CASSLFLVLANTGELFF. In nucleotides, the CDR3 is TGTGCCAGCAGTTTATTCCTCGTGCTAGCGAACACCGGGGAGCTGTTTTTT.

The chain couples TRBV4-2 to TRBJ2-3; D is unclear. Germline V gene sequence: CDR1 LGHNA, CDR2 YNFKEQ. The CDR3 is 13 residues long. V was shortened by 3 bases and J by 6 bases, with 10 bases between the two germline ends. The CDR3 nucleotides read TGTGCCAGCAGCCAGGCAATAGGGGATACGCAGTATTTT. This encodes CASSQAIGDTQYF.

In its sample, this clonotype was seen a few times. For the CDR3, the DNA is TGTGCCAGCTCACAAATAACAGGCTCTGGAAACACCATATATTTT. Protein product: CASSQITGSGNTIYF. V gene TRBV18 combines with J gene TRBJ1-3, with D perhaps TRBD1 (5 bases). Trimming cost V 4 bases and J 0 bases, with 10 bases left between them. The CDR3 is 15 residues long. Germline assignment: CDR1 KGHSH and CDR2 LQKENI.

This clonotype was counted at least ten times. The rearrangement links TRBV7-3 to TRBJ2-6, with D possibly matching TRBD2 (7 bases). The germline V gene has CDR1 SGHTA and CDR2 FQGTGA. The V and J ends lost 1 base and 2 bases respectively, with 12 bases between them. The CDR3 is made up of 17 amino acids. The CDR3 loop is CASSLSRGGTGANVLTF. The CDR3 DNA follows: TGTGCCAGCAGCTTAAGTAGGGGGGGGACTGGGGCCAACGTCCTGACTTTC.

This clonotype was seen at least ten times. This chain connects TRBV6-1 to TRBJ2-1; 11 bases match TRBD2. CDR1 MNHNS and CDR2 SASEGT come from the germline V gene. The V segment lost 2 bases and the J segment 7 bases; nucleotides outside the gene matches: 1. The CDR3 covers 14 residues. As DNA, the CDR3 is TGTGCCAGCAGTGAATGGACTAGCGGGAATGAGCAGTTCTTC. It yields the protein CASSEWTSGNEQFF.

This clonotype was seen at least ten times. The chain links TRBV25-1 to TRBJ2-7; tentative D call: TRBD2 (6 bases). Germline lookup yields CDR1 MGHDK and CDR2 SYGVNS. This CDR3 comprises 14 residues. Between the trimmed V and J ends, which lost 3 bases and 0 bases, there was a span of 9 bases. The CDR3 protein is CASSDGGSSYEQYF. CDR3 nucleotides: TGTGCCAGCAGTGATGGGGGGAGCTCCTACGAGCAGTACTTC.

The chain links TRBV12-3 or TRBV12-4 to TRBJ1-4; D is unclear. V lost 3 bases, J lost 7 bases, and 6 bases lay in between. This CDR3 has 12 amino acids. The CDR3 DNA reads TGTGCCAGCAGTTTCCTTGGTGAAAAACTGTTTTTT. Translating it yields CASSFLGEKLFF.

V usage is TRBV12-3 or TRBV12-4 and J usage is TRBJ2-5, with D perhaps given as TRBD1 or TRBD2 (5 bases each). V was pared by 6 bases and J by 3 bases, with 14 bases between. The CDR3 loop spans 14 amino acids. The CDR3 reads CASRNRDGKETQYF. The DNA for the CDR3 is TGTGCCAGCAGAAACCGGGACGGTAAAGAGACCCAGTACTTC.

This rearrangement joins TRBV5-1 to TRBJ2-3, with D perhaps matching TRBD2 (5 bases). Trimming shortened V by 1 base and J by 0 bases, and 9 bases separated the two germline ends. The germline gives CDR1 SGHRS, CDR2 YFSETQ. CDR3 length equals 15 residues. The CDR3 coding sequence is TGCGCCAGCAGCTTGAGGAGGTATAGCACAGATACGCAGTATTTT. Translated, it gives CASSLRRYSTDTQYF. The whole variable domain, filled in from reference TRBV5-1 and TRBJ2-3, reads KAGVTQTPRYLIKTRGQQVTLSCSPISGHRSVSWYQQTPGQGLQFLFEYFSETQRNKGNFPGRFSGRQFSNSRSEMNVSTLELGDSALYLCASSLRRYSTDTQYFGPGTRLTVL.

This chain links TRBV5-4 with TRBJ1-1; D perhaps matches TRBD1 (6 bases). From germline, CDR1 is SGHNT and CDR2 YYREEE (reference sequence). The CDR3 sequence is 13 residues long. The V end was cut by 1 base, the J end by 9 bases, with 13 bases between. The CDR3 coding sequence is TGTGCCAGCAGCTTGCCAGGGGAGGGGAAAGCTTTCTTT. It translates to CASSLPGEGKAFF.